This T cell receptor beta chain was sequenced in a study of OX40 agonist ivuxolimab in advanced cancers. The wider study: Patients took ivuxolimab, an agonistic anti-OX40 (CD134) antibody.

Trimming cost V 1 base and J 4 bases, with 12 bases left between them. The CDR3 is 15 residues long. The germline V gene encodes CDR1 LGHNA and CDR2 YSLEER. TCRdb keeps only in-frame clones here, not all; method: immunoSEQ multiplex PCR. Among roughly 86,000 clones listed, 80% to 95% were seen once. This clonotype was obtained from an adult with an advanced solid tumor such as melanoma, head and neck, liver or kidney cancer. This chain connects TRBV4-3 to TRBJ2-3; D may correspond to TRBD1 or TRBD2 (5 bases each). The sequencing used CD4+ or CD8+ T cells sorted from blood, collected in a trial of the OX40 agonist ivuxolimab. In DNA, the CDR3 is TGCGCCAGCAGCCAAGGGGGGAATCCAGCAGATACGCAGTATTTT. This gives the protein CASSQGGNPADTQYF.